This entry lists 3 T cell receptor beta chains sequenced from one sample in a study of blood T cell repertoires in COVID-19. Libraries were prepared by immunoSEQ multiplex PCR; TCRdb keeps only in-frame clonotypes and omits some of them. The data hold about 230,000 clones, with around four fifths observed a single time. The sequenced sample was peripheral blood. These receptors came from a woman in her seventies with active or convalescent COVID-19.

V is TRBV3-1 (or the pseudogene TRBV3-2) and J is TRBJ2-1; 9 nucleotides align to TRBD2. Germline CDR1 reads LGHDT; CDR2 reads YNNKEL (reference sequence). CDR3 size: 15 residues. Trimming at V came to 0 bases and at J to 5 bases, leaving 2 bases not matched to a gene. As DNA, the CDR3 is TGTGCCAGCAGCCAAGAGACTAGCGGAAACAATGAGCAGTTCTTC. Amino acids: CASSQETSGNNEQFF.

The DNA for the CDR3 is TGTGCCACCAGTGGCCTCGGTGGTAGCTCCTACAATGAGCAGTTCTTC. Protein product: CATSGLGGSSYNEQFF. The chain is built from TRBV24-1 and TRBJ2-1, with D unresolved. From germline, CDR1 is KGHDR and CDR2 SFDVKD. The CDR3 is 16 residues long. Trimming took off 5 bases at V and 0 bases at J, with 13 bases between the two ends.

The V gene is TRBV5-6, the J gene TRBJ1-2; 8 bases agree with TRBD1. Germline lookup yields CDR1 SGHDT and CDR2 YYEEEE. The CDR3 consists of 15 residues. V was pared by 1 base and J by 2 bases, with 4 bases of the junction left unmatched. The CDR3 reads CASSLRGTGNYGYTF. In DNA form, the CDR3 reads TGTGCCAGCAGCTTGAGAGGGACAGGAAACTATGGCTACACCTTC.